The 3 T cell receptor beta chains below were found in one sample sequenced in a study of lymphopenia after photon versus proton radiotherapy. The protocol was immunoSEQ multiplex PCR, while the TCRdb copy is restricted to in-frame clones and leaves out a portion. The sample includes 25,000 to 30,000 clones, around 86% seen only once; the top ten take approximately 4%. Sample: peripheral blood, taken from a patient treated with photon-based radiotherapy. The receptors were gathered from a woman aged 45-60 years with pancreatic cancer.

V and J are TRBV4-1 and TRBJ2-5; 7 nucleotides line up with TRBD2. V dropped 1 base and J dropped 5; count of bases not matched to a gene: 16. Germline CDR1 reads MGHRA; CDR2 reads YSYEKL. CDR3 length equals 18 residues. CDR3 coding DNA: TGCGCCAGCAGCCAAGTAGGGCCCCCAGCGGGGACCAAGGAGACCCAGTACTTC. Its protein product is CASSQVGPPAGTKETQYF.

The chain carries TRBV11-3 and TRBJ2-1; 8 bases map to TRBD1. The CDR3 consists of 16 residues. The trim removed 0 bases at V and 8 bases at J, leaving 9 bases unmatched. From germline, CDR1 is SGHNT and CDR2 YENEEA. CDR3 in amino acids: CASSLDGQGGFYEQFF. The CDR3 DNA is TGTGCCAGCAGCTTAGACGGACAGGGCGGATTTTATGAGCAGTTCTTC.

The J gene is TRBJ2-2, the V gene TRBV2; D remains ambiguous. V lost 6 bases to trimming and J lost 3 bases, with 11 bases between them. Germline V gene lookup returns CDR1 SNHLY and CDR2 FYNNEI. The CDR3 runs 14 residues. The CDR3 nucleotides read TGTGCCAGCAGGGCAGGTCGGGACACCGGGGAGCTGTTTTTT. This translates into CASRAGRDTGELFF. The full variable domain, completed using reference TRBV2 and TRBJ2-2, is EPEVTQTPSHQVTQMGQEVILRCVPISNHLYFYWYRQILGQKVEFLVSFYNNEISEKSEIFDDQFSVERPDGSNFTLKIRSTKLEDSAMYFCASRAGRDTGELFFGEGSRLTVL.